This TCR beta chain was captured in a study of blood T cell repertoires in COVID-19. Libraries were prepared by immunoSEQ multiplex PCR; TCRdb keeps only in-frame clonotypes and omits some of them. The sample contains some 99,000 clones, approximately 72% of which appear only once. Trimming cost V 5 bases and J 3 bases; bases outside gene matches: 14. CDR3 size: 18 residues. This clone has only a few counts. Material: peripheral blood. The chain joins TRBV6-7 to TRBJ2-1, with 9 bases lining up with TRBD1. TRBV6-7 is designated an ORF whose function remains uncertain. The origin of this receptor is a man aged 65 to 79 with acute or convalescent COVID-19. This CDR3 is CASSAPHVRDRDYNEQFF. The CDR3 region has the DNA TGTGCCAGCAGTGCACCCCATGTCCGGGACAGGGACTACAATGAGCAGTTCTTC.